This T cell receptor (beta chain) was observed in a study of CD8 T cells in ankylosing spondylitis. About this clonotype itself: What it binds is unknown.

The ends were cut back, 0 bases at V and 7 bases at J, with 12 bases in the middle. This CDR3 region has 15 residues. Germline loops: CDR1 MGHRA, CDR2 YSYEKL. A single record per CDR3 protein comes from TCRdb applying MiXCR to the 5' RACE reads. The repertoire holds fewer than 750,000 distinct CDR3 sequences, around 17% seen once, with around 19% in the top ten. The study's findings and limits: A CD8+ phenotype characterized the disease-linked clones, which were relatively rare in peripheral blood. Ankylosing spondylitis blood appeared to be characterized by a TCR beta motif of several highly homologous variants.

The chain recombines TRBV4-1 with TRBJ1-4; tentatively, D is TRBD1 (5 bases). Sequencing used blood, either unsorted or a sorted T cell fraction (not recorded which). This sequence originates from a male donor with ankylosing spondylitis. CDR3 sequence (DNA): TGCGCCAGCAGCCAAGAGGGGGGGTCTGTTGAAAAACTGTTTTTT. Protein sequence: CASSQEGGSVEKLFF.